One and the same sample provided the 31 T cell receptor beta chains below, sequenced in a study of T cell clonality in common variable immunodeficiency. Sequencing used immunoSEQ multiplex PCR; TCRdb keeps in-frame clones, though not all of them. The sample presents around 39,000 clones, none singletons. Sequenced: peripheral blood mononuclear cells. These receptors originate from a person aged 18 to 70 in good health.

There are many counts of this clone. The read comes to an end 3 residues before the CDR3 does, leaving the germline J gene to fill in the end. The chain couples TRBV20-1 to TRBJ2-7, with TRBD1 matching over 9 bases. The CDR3 loop spans 13 amino acids. V lost 7 bases to trimming and J lost 3 bases; unmatched junction nucleotides: 7. The germline V gene has CDR1 DFQATT and CDR2 SNEGSKA (reference sequence). The CDR3 spells CSVTGGAVYEQYF. Partial CDR3 DNA: TGCAGTGTAACAGGGGGCGCGGTCTACGAG.

The sample holds many counts of this clone. The read terminates 3 residues before the CDR3 end, so the remaining end is supplied by the germline J gene. This sequence joins TRBV7-2 and TRBJ2-3; 7 bases match TRBD2. Germline assignment: CDR1 SGHTA and CDR2 FQGNSA. After removal of 5 bases from V and 2 bases from J, the junction contained 7 bases not matched to a gene. The CDR3 is made up of 15 amino acids. The CDR3 sequence: CASSRAGRNTDTQYF. CDR3 DNA (partial): TGTGCCAGCAGCCGAGCGGGGCGTAACACAGATACG.

The table lists this clone with many counts. The read ends 3 residues before the CDR3 terminus; that terminus is restored from the germline J gene. The chain combines TRBV19 with TRBJ2-7, with D possibly matching TRBD2 (6 bases). In germline, CDR1 is LNHDA, CDR2 SQIVND (reference sequence). The CDR3 has 16 residues. V was trimmed by 0 bases and J by 0 bases, leaving 12 bases between them. The sequenced part of the CDR3 DNA is TGTGCCAGTAGTATAGATCCGGGGACTTTCTCCTACGAG. Its translation is CASSIDPGTFSYE. The whole CDR3 sequence reads CASSIDPGTFSYEQYF.

This clone was seen at least ten times. The read terminates 3 residues ahead of where the CDR3 ends, so the germline J gene completes it. V usage is TRBV5-1 and J usage is TRBJ2-2; 8 bases are a match to TRBD2. In germline, CDR1 is SGHRS, CDR2 YFSETQ. Unmatched junction bases numbered 5, after V lost 0 bases and J lost 4 bases. The CDR3 length is 16 residues. The CDR3 spells CASSLGGTRRTGELFF. The CDR3 DNA, read in part, is TGCGCCAGCAGCTTGGGAGGGACTAGGCGCACCGGGGAG.

This clone was found many times. The missing CDR3 end, 3 residues past where the read stops, is filled in from the germline J gene. V and J are TRBV28 and TRBJ2-3, with D hard to call. Germline V gene sequence: CDR1 MDHEN, CDR2 SYDVKM. The CDR3 totals 15 residues. Trimming stripped 3 bases from V and 1 base from J, with 11 bases between. This chain's CDR3 is CASSFGDLGTDTQYF. The sequenced CDR3 bases are TGTGCCAGCAGTTTCGGCGACCTAGGCACAGATACG.

This clone was counted at least ten times. The read terminates 3 residues before the CDR3 end, so the remaining end is supplied by the germline J gene. The gene calls are TRBV10-3 and TRBJ2-2; tentatively, D is TRBD2 (7 bases). Germline V CDR1 and CDR2: ENHRY, SYGVKD. Trimming stripped 3 bases from V and 1 base from J, with 9 bases between. CDR3 size: 15 residues. This chain's CDR3 is CAISEGGGNTGELFF. The sequenced part of the CDR3 DNA is TGTGCCATCAGTGAAGGGGGGGGGAACACCGGGGAG.

This clone was recorded at least ten times. The read is 3 residues too short to cover the CDR3 end, so that end is filled in from the germline J gene. The V and J genes are TRBV2 and TRBJ1-4; TRBD1 is a possible D gene (5 bases). The CDR3 totals 15 residues. Trimming shortened V by 6 bases and J by 6 bases, and 17 bases separated the two germline ends. CDR1 and CDR2 from the germline V gene are SNHLY and FYNNEI. CDR3: CASRERYRGDEKLFF. The DNA read from the CDR3 is TGTGCCAGCAGAGAAAGATACCGGGGGGATGAAAAA.

This clone was seen at least ten times. The read halts 3 residues ahead of the CDR3 end, with the missing end drawn from the germline J gene. The rearrangement links TRBV20-1 to TRBJ1-2; 7 positions match TRBD1. The CDR3 consists of 15 residues. The junction had 9 bases not matched to a gene; V was cut back by 0 bases and J by 5 bases. Germline CDR1 reads DFQATT; CDR2 reads SNEGSKA (reference sequence). CDR3 region: CSAREISTGRYGYTF. The DNA read from the CDR3 is TGCAGTGCTAGAGAGATATCGACAGGGAGGTATGGC.

This clone appeared many times. The read halts 3 residues ahead of the CDR3 end, with the missing end drawn from the germline J gene. This chain joins TRBV11-2 and TRBJ2-1; 9 nucleotides match TRBD1. This CDR3 has 15 residues. The germline V gene has CDR1 SGHAT and CDR2 FQNNGV. V dropped 8 bases and J dropped 4; count of bases not matched to a gene: 9. The CDR3 region is CASGRGQGSYNEQFF. CDR3 DNA (partial): TGTGCCAGCGGTCGGGGACAGGGTAGTTACAATGAG.

The sample holds many counts of this clone. The CDR3 extends 3 residues past the end of the read, so its final part is completed from the germline J gene. V gene TRBV5-6 combines with J gene TRBJ2-3; tentative D call: TRBD1 (6 bases). V lost 4 bases, J lost 5 bases, and 17 bases lay in between. This CDR3 contains 15 residues. The germline V gene has CDR1 SGHDT and CDR2 YYEEEE. The sequenced part of the CDR3 DNA is TGTGCCAGCAGCGAAAAGGCAGGGGACATAGATACG. Encoded protein: CASSEKAGDIDT. The entire CDR3 reads CASSEKAGDIDTQYF.

This clone was counted a few times. The sequenced fragment ends 3 residues before the CDR3 boundary, so the rest is inferred from the germline J gene. This chain connects TRBV25-1 to TRBJ1-2, with 7 nucleotides matching TRBD1. The length of the CDR3 is 15 residues. Germline lookup yields CDR1 MGHDK and CDR2 SYGVNS. The J segment lost 4 bases and the V segment lost 3 bases, leaving 8 bases of the junction unmatched. CDR3 region: CASSDRTGPTYGYTF. CDR3 bases read: TGTGCCAGCAGTGACAGGACAGGCCCGACCTATGGC.

This clone has ten or more counts. Sequencing ends 3 residues short of the CDR3 end; the germline J gene provides the rest. The chain joins TRBV12-3 or TRBV12-4 to TRBJ2-3, with D possibly matching TRBD2 (5 bases). The CDR3 extends over 17 amino acids. Trimming removed 5 bases at V and 2 bases at J, with 20 bases between. The CDR3: CASSPPAKGDYTDTQYF. Partial CDR3 DNA: TGTGCCAGCAGTCCCCCGGCGAAGGGTGACTACACAGATACG.

In its sample, this clone was seen many times. Sequencing ends 3 residues short of the CDR3 end; the germline J gene provides the rest. The J gene is TRBJ2-7, the V gene TRBV10-3, with 10 positions matching TRBD2. The CDR3 spans 15 residues. In germline, CDR1 is ENHRY, CDR2 SYGVKD. J lost 5 bases, V lost 4 bases, and 8 bases had no gene match. The sequenced part of the CDR3 DNA is TGTGCCATCAGTGTTCCCCTAGCGGGAGTCCACGAG. Translating gives CAISVPLAGVHE. The entire CDR3 protein reads CAISVPLAGVHEQYF.

This clone was recorded many times. Read data end 3 residues before the CDR3 end; the end is taken from the germline J gene. The chain uses TRBV2 and TRBJ2-3, with D perhaps matching TRBD2 (6 bases). With 8 bases removed from V and 4 bases from J, the gap between germline ends came to 13 bases. This CDR3 comprises 13 residues. Germline-derived CDR1 and CDR2 are SNHLY and FYNNEI. CDR3 sequence reads: CASLYSGSDTQYF. CDR3 DNA (partial): TGTGCCAGCCTCTATAGCGGCTCAGATACG.

Ten or more counts support this clone. The read falls 3 residues short of the CDR3 end, and the missing part is taken from the germline J gene. V is TRBV20-1 and J is TRBJ2-5, with a possible D match to TRBD2 (6 bases). Germline CDR1 reads DFQATT; CDR2 reads SNEGSKA (reference sequence). The germline V and J ends were trimmed by 6 bases and 5 bases, with 16 bases remaining between them. The CDR3 is 13 amino acids. The sequenced part of the CDR3 DNA is TGCAGTGCAACCCCCGGGGGACGGGAGACC. This encodes CSATPGGRET. The full CDR3 protein is CSATPGGRETQYF.

This clone came up many times. The CDR3 extends 3 residues past the end of the read, so its final part is completed from the germline J gene. The chain carries TRBV19 and TRBJ1-5; D remains unclear. Germline V gives CDR1 LNHDA, CDR2 SQIVND (reference sequence). V lost 3 bases to trimming and J lost 4 bases, with 10 bases between them. The CDR3 loop spans 14 amino acids. The CDR3 region is CASSIRSYNQPQHF. CDR3 DNA, as far as it was read: TGTGCCAGTAGTATTCGGTCTTATAATCAGCCC.

There are many counts of this clone. The read is 3 residues too short to cover the CDR3 end, so that end is filled in from the germline J gene. V usage is TRBV24-1 and J usage is TRBJ2-2, with 7 nucleotides matching TRBD1. Germline CDR1 reads KGHDR; CDR2 reads SFDVKD. V was pared by 10 bases and J by 4 bases, with 5 bases of the junction left unmatched. The CDR3 loop spans 13 amino acids. CDR3 in amino acids: CATRQGVTGELFF. The covered CDR3 bases are TGTGCCACACGACAGGGCGTCACCGGGGAG.

This clone was detected ten times or more. Sequencing ends 3 residues short of the CDR3 end; the germline J gene provides the rest. The V and J genes are TRBV9 and TRBJ2-7; a weak D match, TRBD2 (6 bases). V gave up 3 bases and J gave up 3 bases, with 16 bases separating them. Germline loops: CDR1 SGDLS, CDR2 YYNGEE. The CDR3 is 15 amino acids. CDR3 residues: CASSGGTLGDYEQYF. Partial CDR3 DNA: TGTGCCAGCAGCGGCGGGACTTTGGGGGACTACGAG.

This clone was picked up many times. The sequenced fragment ends 3 residues before the CDR3 boundary, so the rest is inferred from the germline J gene. V usage is TRBV4-1 and J usage is TRBJ2-7; 10 bases fit TRBD2. With 4 bases clipped from V and 0 bases from J, the junction kept 3 bases outside the gene matches. The CDR3 runs 15 residues. Germline V gene data show CDR1 as MGHRA and CDR2 as YSYEKL. The covered CDR3 bases are TGCGCCAGCAGCCCTAGCGGGAGTAGCTCCTACGAG. This sequence encodes CASSPSGSSSYE. In full, the CDR3 is CASSPSGSSSYEQYF.

This clone was seen at least ten times. The CDR3 end lies 3 residues beyond the end of the read and is filled in from the germline J gene. This chain connects TRBV11-2 to TRBJ2-1, with D possibly being TRBD2 (6 bases). Germline V gene sequence: CDR1 SGHAT, CDR2 FQNNGV. V was cut by 5 bases and J by 1 base, with 12 bases left in between. This CDR3 contains 15 residues. The sequenced CDR3 bases are TGTGCCAGCAGCGCCCGGGACTCGTCCTACAATGAG. Amino acid sequence: CASSARDSSYNE. The complete CDR3 protein is CASSARDSSYNEQFF.

This clone was detected ten times or more. The read finishes 3 residues shy of the CDR3 end, and the germline J gene is used to complete it. This chain uses TRBV11-2 with TRBJ2-1, with 10 bases identical to TRBD2. V dropped 8 bases and J dropped 3; count of bases not matched to a gene: 1. Looked up from germline, CDR1 is SGHAT and CDR2 is FQNNGV. The CDR3 spans 13 residues. Partial CDR3 DNA: TGTGCCAGCGGACTAGCGGTCTACAATGAG. Encoded protein: CASGLAVYNE. In full, the CDR3 is CASGLAVYNEQFF.

This clone was detected many times. The read terminates 3 residues ahead of where the CDR3 ends, so the germline J gene completes it. J is TRBJ1-4 and V is TRBV29-1; D is ambiguous. Germline V gene sequence: CDR1 SQVTM, CDR2 ANQGSEA. This CDR3 is built from 14 residues. Between the trimmed V and J ends, which lost 2 bases and 6 bases, there was a span of 13 bases. The chain's CDR3 is CSVETEARDEKLFF. The sequenced CDR3 bases are TGCAGCGTTGAAACAGAGGCACGCGATGAAAAA.

Many counts were recorded for this clone. The read ends 3 residues before the CDR3 terminus; that terminus is restored from the germline J gene. This chain connects TRBV4-1 to TRBJ2-1; D might be TRBD1 (5 bases). Deletions cut 4 bases from V and 7 bases from J, with 14 bases between. This CDR3 region has 14 residues. From germline, CDR1 is MGHRA and CDR2 YSYEKL. CDR3 DNA, as far as it was read: TGCGCCAGCAGCCCATCGACAGTATCAAATGAG. Translating gives CASSPSTVSNE. The full CDR3 protein reads CASSPSTVSNEQFF.

This clone was counted at least ten times. The CDR3 extends 3 residues past the end of the read, so its final part is completed from the germline J gene. The chain couples TRBV20-1 to TRBJ2-1, with TRBD1 as a possible D gene (5 bases). The CDR3 consists of 12 residues. The V end was cut by 6 bases, the J end by 8 bases, with 14 bases between. CDR1 and CDR2 (germline): DFQATT, SNEGSKA (reference sequence). CDR3 bases read: TGCAGTGCCCCAGGGCAGATTGATGAG. Amino acids: CSAPGQIDE. The full CDR3 protein reads CSAPGQIDEQFF.

This clone was recorded at least ten times. With the read ending 3 residues before the CDR3 end, the germline J gene is used to fill in that end. V and J are TRBV20-1 and TRBJ2-3, with D possibly being TRBD2 (6 bases). CDR1 and CDR2 (germline): DFQATT, SNEGSKA (reference sequence). CDR3 length: 13 residues. V was cut by 5 bases and J by 1 base, with 10 bases left in between. CDR3 sequence reads: CSARLVGTDTQYF. The sequenced CDR3 bases are TGCAGTGCTCGACTAGTTGGCACAGATACG.

This clone was seen ten or more times. The missing CDR3 end, 3 residues past where the read stops, is filled in from the germline J gene. V usage is TRBV6-2 or TRBV6-3 and J usage is TRBJ2-1; D gene unclear. The CDR3 length is 15 residues. The germline V gene encodes CDR1 MNHEY and CDR2 SVGEGT. V was clipped by 3 bases and J by 1 base, with 10 bases between them. CDR3 DNA, as far as it was read: TGTGCCAGCAGTTATTCGTCGAGGTCCTACAATGAG. Residues: CASSYSSRSYNE. The full CDR3 sequence reads CASSYSSRSYNEQFF.

At least ten counts were recorded for this clone. The missing CDR3 end, 3 residues past where the read stops, is filled in from the germline J gene. The chain uses TRBV2 and TRBJ1-1; TRBD1 might be the D (6 bases). V dropped 4 bases and J dropped 2 bases, with 8 bases sitting between them. Germline assignment: CDR1 SNHLY and CDR2 FYNNEI. The CDR3 totals 13 residues. The covered CDR3 bases are TGTGCCAGCAGTGTACAGGGAAACACTGAA. Amino acids: CASSVQGNTE. The whole CDR3 protein reads CASSVQGNTEAFF.

Many counts were recorded for this clone. The CDR3 is cut off 3 residues early in the read; its end comes from the germline J gene. J is TRBJ2-7 and V is TRBV18; 7 bases align to TRBD1. Per germline, CDR1 KGHSH and CDR2 LQKENI. V trimming: 2 bases; J trimming: 2 bases; junction bases outside the gene matches: 9. There are 16 residues in the CDR3. CDR3 amino acids: CASSPKELTGTYEQYF. The DNA read from the CDR3 is TGTGCCAGCTCACCAAAAGAACTGACAGGGACCTACGAG.

As to this clone: The missing CDR3 end, 3 residues past where the read stops, is filled in from the germline J gene. The chain employs TRBV2 and TRBJ2-5; D is ambiguous. The CDR3 sequence is 12 residues long. In germline, CDR1 is SNHLY, CDR2 FYNNEI. V was trimmed by 4 bases and J by 7 bases, leaving 10 bases between them. The CDR3: CASSGMYWTQYF. The CDR3 DNA, read in part, is TGTGCCAGCAGTGGAATGTACTGGACC.

The sample holds many counts of this clone. The CDR3 end lies 3 residues beyond the end of the read and is filled in from the germline J gene. The rearrangement uses TRBV5-1 and TRBJ1-2; no clear D. V was cut by 0 bases and J by 0 bases, with 6 bases left in between. Per germline, CDR1 SGHRS and CDR2 YFSETQ. The CDR3 is 14 residues long. The CDR3 here is CASSLGPANYGYTF. CDR3 bases read: TGCGCCAGCAGCTTGGGTCCGGCTAACTATGGC.

At least ten counts were recorded for this clone. Read data end 3 residues before the CDR3 end; the end is taken from the germline J gene. V is TRBV29-1 and J is TRBJ2-3; 10 nucleotides line up with TRBD2. Germline CDR1 is SQVTM and CDR2 is ANQGSEA. There are 15 residues in the CDR3. V lost 0 bases to trimming and J lost 0 bases; unmatched junction nucleotides: 0. CDR3 sequence reads: CSVEETSGSTDTQYF. CDR3 DNA, as far as it was read: TGCAGCGTTGAAGAGACTAGCGGGAGCACAGATACG.